This T cell receptor beta chain derives from a study of cytomegalovirus exposure and HLA in healthy donors. Points from the study as a whole: The authors later linked a missense DCLRE1C variant to TCR beta V- and J-gene trimming. The majority of CMV-associated TCR beta chains were reported as apparently HLA-restricted in a later analysis.

Unmatched junction bases numbered 9, after V lost 1 base and J lost 4 bases. CDR3 length: 16 residues. Germline loops: CDR1 MDHEN, CDR2 SYDVKM. In the PCR, 60 Vbeta and 13 Jbeta primers were used. Sequencing was performed with immunoSEQ multiplex PCR; in TCRdb, only in-frame clones are kept and a portion is missing. The sample has around 190,000 clones; the top ten hold over 0.75%. On this clone: Its antigen is still unknown.

The source material was PBMCs. This rearrangement joins TRBV28 to TRBJ1-2; 7 bases are shared with TRBD1. The source of this sequence is a woman in her 30s in good health and CMV-seropositive. The CDR3 sequence is CASSLYRGLSAYGYTF. The CDR3 nucleotides are TGTGCCAGCAGTTTATATAGGGGGCTGTCGGCCTATGGCTACACCTTC.